Only a few counts were recorded for the clone carrying this T cell receptor (beta chain). The antigen remains undetermined. Trimming pared 5 bases from V and 9 bases from J, leaving 17 bases between. This CDR3 is 15 amino acids long. In germline, CDR1 is MGHDK, CDR2 SYGVNS. Treatment denoted: randomized to nivolumab then ipilimumab (arm A) or the reverse (arm B). No patient had prior DNA-damaging chemotherapy. This record comes from a study of sequential checkpoint blockade in melanoma. Overall study: First-line arms were nivolumab then ipilimumab, or the reverse, randomized 1:1. The study, taken as a whole, reports: About 30 times likelier clinical benefit followed increased tumor T-cell fraction and clonality. Pretreatment TIL clonality tracked with response in the nivolumab-first arm.

Clones were sequenced by immunoSEQ multiplex PCR, and TCRdb holds only the in-frame ones, with some missing. The table includes 6,200 or so clones, about 19% detected once. The V call is TRBV25-1, the J call TRBJ1-6; tentatively, D is TRBD1 (5 bases). The sequence was obtained from a human donor with melanoma. The sample was tumor tissue (inferred from file names), taken from a patient given nivolumab and ipilimumab in sequence. This chain's CDR3 is CASSRLGAGTSPLHF. Written as DNA, the CDR3 is TGTGCCAGCAGTCGGCTCGGGGCTGGGACTTCACCCCTCCACTTT.